What follows is one T cell receptor beta chain and its context. Second-dose recipients at about 4 or about 12 weeks were treated as one pooled group. This record comes from a study of T cell responses to AZD1222 COVID-19 vaccine. TCRdb's table, derived via immunoSEQ multiplex PCR, lists solely in-frame clones and lacks some. The sample yields around 110,000 clones, roughly 93% seen once. The CDR3 sequence is 15 residues long. CDR1 and CDR2 from the germline V gene are MDHEN and SYDVKM. The ends lost 4 bases at V and 8 bases at J; junction bases unmatched: 12. This clonotype was obtained from an adult who received the AZD1222 COVID-19 vaccine. Sequenced material: peripheral blood, taken 28 days after the second AZD1222 dose. This chain links TRBV28 with TRBJ2-7, with TRBD1 matching over 9 bases. CDR3 region: CASSSLRGQGFKQYF. The CDR3 DNA follows: TGTGCCAGCAGTTCCCTCCGGGGACAGGGCTTTAAGCAGTACTTC.